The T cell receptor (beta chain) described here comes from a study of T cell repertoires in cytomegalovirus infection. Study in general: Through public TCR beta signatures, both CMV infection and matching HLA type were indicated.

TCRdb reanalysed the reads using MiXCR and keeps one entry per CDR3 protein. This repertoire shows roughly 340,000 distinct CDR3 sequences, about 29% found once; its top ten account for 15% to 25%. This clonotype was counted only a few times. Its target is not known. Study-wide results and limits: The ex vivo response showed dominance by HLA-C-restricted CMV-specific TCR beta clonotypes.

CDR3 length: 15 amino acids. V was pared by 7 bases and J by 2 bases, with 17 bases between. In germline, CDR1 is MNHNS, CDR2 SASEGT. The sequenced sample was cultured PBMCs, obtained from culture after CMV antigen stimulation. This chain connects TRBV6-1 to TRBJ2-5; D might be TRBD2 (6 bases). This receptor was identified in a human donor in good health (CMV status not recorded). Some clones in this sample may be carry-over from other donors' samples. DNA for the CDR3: TGTGCCAGCAACCCCTCGGCGGGGCCTCAAGAGACCCAGTACTTC. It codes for CASNPSAGPQETQYF.